The entry that follows covers one T cell receptor beta chain sequence. This clonotype was seen a handful of times. Its target antigen remains unknown. Qualities for individual bases were not recorded, and no much larger clone is one base off. The data were obtained in a study of blood T cells in healthy people across ages (dated by TCRdb to about 2015). Broadly, across the study: Template switching captured roughly one uniquely barcoded TCR beta cDNA molecule per two T cells in model experiments. Age-related changes in TCR beta repertoire diversity were measured in the study by deep sequencing normalized with unique cDNA molecular identifiers. Using the same blood draw, the study looked at two additional independent replicas of 1 million unique cDNA reads for two donors, one aged 18 to 30 and the other aged 80 or older. Donors were grouped into four age groups: young (average about 15 years), middle-aged (39), aged (around 60) and long-lived (about 90). Donors of different ages were randomly distributed across sequencing lanes to avoid experimental bias.

On the study overall, not on this receptor specifically: Observed TCR beta diversity per million T cells fell roughly linearly with age, and a significant reduction was already apparent by age roughly 40. Bulk unsorted PBMC profiling prevented conclusive comparison of naive and antigen-experienced compartments. A strong correlation was found between observed TCR beta diversity and the percentage of naive T cells measured by flow cytometry. Total diversity estimates from one million sequenced T cells were considered lower bounds and underestimates. Donor CMV infection status was unknown, potentially confounding age-related changes in expanded clonotypes. Compared with the aged group, more naive CD4+ T cells, fewer expanded clones and increased TCR diversity were shown by the long-lived group, suggesting age selection.

The roughly 39 donors, aged 6 to 90 years, were systemically healthy Caucasian individuals from Russia. About 9.6 milliliters of peripheral blood were collected from each donor into EDTA-treated Vacutainer tubes. Ficoll-Paque density-gradient centrifugation was used to isolate PBMCs, with at least 6.5 million per sample. Total RNA, at least 6 micrograms per sample, was extracted from PBMCs with Trizol reagent. For every donor, an aliquot of PBMCs went through flow cytometry to measure the percentages of naive CD45RAhigh/CD27high T cells. Trimming takes 5 bases from V and 15 bases from J, and the germline ends sit 17 bases apart. CDR1 and CDR2, looked up from the germline V gene, are MNHEY and SVGAGI. From cysteine to phenylalanine, the CDR3 is 12 amino acids long. Only the CDR3 portion is preserved as DNA: 36 bases, with reading frame beginning at the first base. Library construction relied on 5' RACE. The sequencing machine was an Illumina HiSeq 2500. A second roughly 7 to 11 cycle PCR used a sample-barcoded 5' primer and a J-beta primer mix. A unique molecular identifier was introduced onto each TCR beta cDNA molecule by a template-switch 5' adaptor carrying 12 random nucleotides. Each sample yielded at least 3 million CDR3-containing paired-end reads. All of the RNA was converted into first-strand cDNA using the Mint cDNA synthesis kit, with a TRBC-specific oligonucleotide serving as the primer. Following uracil-DNA glycosylase treatment, all cDNA underwent a first 18-cycle PCR with the universal primers M1SS and BC2_uni_R. The source study handled its data this way. For normalization, 1 million high-quality reads, each with a distinct molecular identifier, were randomly selected from each sample. Instead of being binned into consensus sequences, reads with shared molecular identifiers were discarded. MiTCR, run with a Q25 quality threshold and the strictest error-elimination algorithm, handled CDR3 identification, clonotype clustering and error correction. A nonparametric unseen species model with Euler transformation was used to estimate a lower bound on total TCR beta diversity. TCRdb reanalyzed the raw reads on its own, using fastp at Q25 for trimming and MiXCR for clone calling, and kept in-frame beta chains. Records with the same CDR3 protein are collapsed into one entry carrying the most frequent genes and DNA. For this entry, the V and J calls and clone size follow TCRdb and not the study's own pipeline. The sample records 1,100,000 or so distinct CDR3 sequences, more than 40% of which are singletons. 15% to 20% of the sample lies in the top ten.

Sample: blood. This receptor was identified in a woman aged 55-69 years in good health. This chain is built from TRBV6-5 and TRBJ2-4; the D segment could be TRBD2, given 6 matching bases. The CDR3 region reads CASSQGSGERYF. The DNA sequence reads TGTGCCAGCAGTCAGGGATCGGGGGAGCGGTACTTC.